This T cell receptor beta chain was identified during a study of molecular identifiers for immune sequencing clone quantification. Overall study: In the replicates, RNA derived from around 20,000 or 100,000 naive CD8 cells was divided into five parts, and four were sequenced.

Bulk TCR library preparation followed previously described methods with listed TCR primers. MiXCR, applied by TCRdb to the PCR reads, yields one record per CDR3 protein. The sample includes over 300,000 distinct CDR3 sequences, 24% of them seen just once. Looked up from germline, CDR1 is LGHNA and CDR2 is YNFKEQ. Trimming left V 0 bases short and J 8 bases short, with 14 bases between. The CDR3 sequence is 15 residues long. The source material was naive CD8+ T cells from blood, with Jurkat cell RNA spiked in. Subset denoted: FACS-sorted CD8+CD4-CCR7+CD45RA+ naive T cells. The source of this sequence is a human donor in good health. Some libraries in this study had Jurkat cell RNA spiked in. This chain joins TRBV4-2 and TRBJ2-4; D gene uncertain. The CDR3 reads CASSQDYRQVDIQYF. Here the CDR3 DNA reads TGTGCCAGCAGCCAAGATTACCGGCAGGTGGACATTCAGTACTTC.